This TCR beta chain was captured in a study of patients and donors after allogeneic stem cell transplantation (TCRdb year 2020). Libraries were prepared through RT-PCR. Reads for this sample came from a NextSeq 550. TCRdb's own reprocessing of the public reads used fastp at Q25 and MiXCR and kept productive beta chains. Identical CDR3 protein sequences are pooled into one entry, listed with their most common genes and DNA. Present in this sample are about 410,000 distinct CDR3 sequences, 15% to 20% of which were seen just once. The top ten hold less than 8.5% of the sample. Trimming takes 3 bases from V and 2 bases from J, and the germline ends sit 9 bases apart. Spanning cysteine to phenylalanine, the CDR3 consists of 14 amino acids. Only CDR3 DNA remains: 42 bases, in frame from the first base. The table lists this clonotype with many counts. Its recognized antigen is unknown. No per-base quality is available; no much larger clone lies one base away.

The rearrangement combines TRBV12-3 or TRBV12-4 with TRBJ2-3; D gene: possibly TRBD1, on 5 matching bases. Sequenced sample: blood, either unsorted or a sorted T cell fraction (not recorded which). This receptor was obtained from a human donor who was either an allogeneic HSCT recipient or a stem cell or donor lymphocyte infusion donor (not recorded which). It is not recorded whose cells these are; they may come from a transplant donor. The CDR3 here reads CASSFGRDTDTQYF. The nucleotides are TGTGCCAGCAGTTTCGGCAGGGACACAGATACGCAGTATTTT.